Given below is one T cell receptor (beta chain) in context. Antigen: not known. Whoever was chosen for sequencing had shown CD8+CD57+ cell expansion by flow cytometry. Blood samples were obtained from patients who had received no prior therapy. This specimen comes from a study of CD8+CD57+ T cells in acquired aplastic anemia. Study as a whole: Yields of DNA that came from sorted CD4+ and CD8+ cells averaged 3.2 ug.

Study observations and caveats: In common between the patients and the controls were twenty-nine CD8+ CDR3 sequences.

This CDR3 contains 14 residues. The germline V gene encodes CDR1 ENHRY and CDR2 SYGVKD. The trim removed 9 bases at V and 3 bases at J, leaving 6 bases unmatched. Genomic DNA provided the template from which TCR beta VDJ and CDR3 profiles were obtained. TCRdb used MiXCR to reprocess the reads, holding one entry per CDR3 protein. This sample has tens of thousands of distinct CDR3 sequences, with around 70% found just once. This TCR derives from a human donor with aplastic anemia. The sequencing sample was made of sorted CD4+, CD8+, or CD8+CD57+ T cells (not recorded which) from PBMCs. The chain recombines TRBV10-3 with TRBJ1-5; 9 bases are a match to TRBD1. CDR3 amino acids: CAINRDRDNQPQHF. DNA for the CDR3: TGTGCCATTAACCGGGACAGGGACAATCAGCCCCAGCATTTT.